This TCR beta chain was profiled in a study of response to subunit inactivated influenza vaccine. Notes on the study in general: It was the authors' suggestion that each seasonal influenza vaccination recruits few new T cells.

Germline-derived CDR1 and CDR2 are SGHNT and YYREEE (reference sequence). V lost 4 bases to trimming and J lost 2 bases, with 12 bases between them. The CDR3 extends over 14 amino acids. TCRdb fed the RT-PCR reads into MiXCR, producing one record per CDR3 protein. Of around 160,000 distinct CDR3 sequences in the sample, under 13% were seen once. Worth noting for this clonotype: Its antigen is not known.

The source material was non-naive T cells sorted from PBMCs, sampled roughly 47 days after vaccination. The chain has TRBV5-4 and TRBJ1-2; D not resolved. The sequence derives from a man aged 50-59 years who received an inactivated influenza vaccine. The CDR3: CASSARGRNYGYTF. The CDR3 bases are TGTGCCAGCAGCGCCCGAGGTCGGAACTATGGCTACACCTTC.